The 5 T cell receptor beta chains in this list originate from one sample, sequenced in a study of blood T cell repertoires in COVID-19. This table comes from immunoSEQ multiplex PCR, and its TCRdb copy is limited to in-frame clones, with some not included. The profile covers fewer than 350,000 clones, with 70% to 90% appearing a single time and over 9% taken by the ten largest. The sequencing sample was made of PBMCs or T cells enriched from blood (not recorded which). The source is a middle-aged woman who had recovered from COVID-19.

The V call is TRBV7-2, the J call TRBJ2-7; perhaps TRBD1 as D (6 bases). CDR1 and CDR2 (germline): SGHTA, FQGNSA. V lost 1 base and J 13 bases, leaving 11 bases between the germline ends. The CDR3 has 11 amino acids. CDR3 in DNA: TGTGCCAGCAGCTTAGACAGGGTTAACTACTTC. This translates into CASSLDRVNYF.

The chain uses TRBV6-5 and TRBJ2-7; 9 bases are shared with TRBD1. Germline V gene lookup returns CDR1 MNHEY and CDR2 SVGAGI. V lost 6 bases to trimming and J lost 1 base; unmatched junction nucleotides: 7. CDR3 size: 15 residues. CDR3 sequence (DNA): TGTGCCAGCAGAGAGGACAGGGGCCCTTCCTACGAGCAGTACTTC. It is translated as CASREDRGPSYEQYF.

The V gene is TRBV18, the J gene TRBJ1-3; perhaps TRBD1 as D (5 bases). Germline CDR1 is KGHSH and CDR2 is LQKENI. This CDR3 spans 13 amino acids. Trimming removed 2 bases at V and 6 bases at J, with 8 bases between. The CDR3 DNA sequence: TGTGCCAGCTCACCAGGAGGGGCAAACACCATATATTTT. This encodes CASSPGGANTIYF.

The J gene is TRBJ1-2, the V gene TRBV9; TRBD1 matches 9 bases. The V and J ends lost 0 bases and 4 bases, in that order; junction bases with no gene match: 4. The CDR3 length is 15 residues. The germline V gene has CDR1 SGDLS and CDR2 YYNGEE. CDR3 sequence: CASSVGDRAGYGYTF. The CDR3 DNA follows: TGTGCCAGCAGCGTAGGGGACAGGGCGGGCTATGGCTACACCTTC.

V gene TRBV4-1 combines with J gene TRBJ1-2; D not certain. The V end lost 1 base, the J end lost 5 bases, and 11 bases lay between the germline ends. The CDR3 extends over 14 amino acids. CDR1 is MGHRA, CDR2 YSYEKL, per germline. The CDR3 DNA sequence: TGCGCCAGCAGCCAAGGAGGAGACCCATATGGCTACACCTTC. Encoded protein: CASSQGGDPYGYTF.